Sequencing of this T cell receptor beta chain was carried out in a study of cytomegalovirus exposure and HLA in healthy donors. Study-wide findings and caveats: Per published reports, the classifier diagnosed cytomegalovirus status with high specificity and sensitivity. Through in vitro validation, three CMV-associated chains were shown to be specific for CMV antigens.

With respect to this clone: The antigen remains unidentified.

Trimming left V 6 bases short and J 3 bases short, with 20 bases between. Germline loops: CDR1 MGHRA, CDR2 YSYEKL. The CDR3 contains 16 residues. The PCR used 60 Vbeta and 13 Jbeta primers. In the original processing: In a later analysis, around 11 million of 75 million to 90 million unique beta chains occurred in at least two donors. Produced via immunoSEQ multiplex PCR; TCRdb's table is partial and in-frame only. V and J calls and clone size are copied from that table; D and trimming were computed from the DNA. Of 150,000 to 200,000 clones listed, approximately 78% are singletons. This sequence joins TRBV4-1 and TRBJ1-2, with a tentative D call TRBD1 (6 bases). This clonotype was sampled from a woman in her forties or fifties in good health and CMV-seropositive. Sequencing was performed on PBMCs. The CDR3 spells CASRIFDRTGDYGYTF. The CDR3, as DNA: TGCGCCAGCAGAATCTTCGACAGGACTGGCGACTATGGCTACACCTTC.